Each of the 4 T cell receptor beta chains below was sequenced from the same sample in a study of T-cell memory formation after mild COVID-19. One entry per CDR3 protein results from TCRdb running MiXCR on the 5' RACE reads. The repertoire holds approximately 240,000 distinct CDR3 sequences, about a sixth seen once, with 3.5% in the top ten. The specimen was PBMCs or a T cell subset sorted from them (not recorded which). All receptors derive from a man aged 18 to 30 who had mild COVID-19 (a few samples of this study predate the infection). Cell type and time point are not known.

This rearrangement joins TRBV5-1 to TRBJ2-7; TRBD1 agrees at 10 bases. In germline, CDR1 is SGHRS, CDR2 YFSETQ. The CDR3 is made up of 15 amino acids. V lost 6 bases and J lost 1; bases outside the gene matches: 7. The CDR3 DNA sequence: TGCGCCAGCACTCACGGGACAGGGGTATCCTACGAGCAGTACTTC. Encoded protein: CASTHGTGVSYEQYF. The entire variable domain, with the rest obtained from reference TRBV5-1 and TRBJ2-7, is as follows: KAGVTQTPRYLIKTRGQQVTLSCSPISGHRSVSWYQQTPGQGLQFLFEYFSETQRNKGNFPGRFSGRQFSNSRSEMNVSTLELGDSALYLCASTHGTGVSYEQYFGPGTRLTVT.

The chain couples TRBV19 to TRBJ1-3; D is undetermined. CDR3 length equals 13 residues. V was clipped by 0 bases and J by 11 bases, with 11 bases between them. CDR1 and CDR2 from the germline V gene are LNHDA and SQIVND (reference sequence). This chain's CDR3 is CASSIERRQPIYF. In nucleotides, the CDR3 is TGTGCCAGTAGTATAGAACGGCGCCAGCCCATATATTTT.

V gene TRBV6-1 combines with J gene TRBJ1-5, with 8 bases identical to TRBD1. Germline loops: CDR1 MNHNS, CDR2 SASEGT. The ends lost 8 bases at V and 6 bases at J; junction bases unmatched: 21. The CDR3 runs 18 residues. The CDR3 DNA sequence: TGTGCCAGCGGAGGCCCTCTTACAGGGGGTAGTGCGAGTCAGCCCCAGCATTTT. It codes for CASGGPLTGGSASQPQHF.

The rearrangement uses TRBV5-1 and TRBJ1-2; D possibly corresponds to TRBD1 (5 bases). Trimming took 4 bases from V and 8 from J, leaving 12 bases between them. This CDR3 has 12 amino acids. Germline values: CDR1 SGHRS, CDR2 YFSETQ. CDR3 nucleotides: TGCGCCAGCAGCCCCGCGGGACCGGGCTACACCTTC. Translating gives CASSPAGPGYTF.